The subject of this entry is one T cell receptor (beta chain). The CDR3 has 15 residues. With V trimmed by 4 bases and J by 4 bases, 7 bases remained unmatched. The V gene's germline CDR1 is SGHAT and CDR2 FQNNGV. A library of TCRbeta sequences, prepared with unique molecular identifiers, was generated. TCRdb re-called the PCR reads with MiXCR, one entry per CDR3 protein. The sample lists about 200,000 distinct CDR3 sequences, less than 15% occurring once. These data belong to a study of T-cell reconstitution after alpha-beta-depleted transplantation in children. The chain employs TRBV11-2 and TRBJ1-1, with 9 bases identical to TRBD1. This clonotype originated in a human donor who donated a stem cell graft to a child with acute lymphoblastic leukemia. Here the sequenced sample was PBMCs from the stem cell graft donor, taken from the stem cell graft. The CDR3 DNA follows: TGTGCCAGCAGCTCCACGACAGGGGGTTTCACTGAAGCTTTCTTT. Translated: CASSSTTGGFTEAFF.